Presented here are 11 T cell receptor beta chains from one specimen sequenced in a study of OX40 agonist ivuxolimab in advanced cancers. Profiled with immunoSEQ multiplex PCR; TCRdb holds only in-frame clones, not every one. This table has roughly 48,000 clones, around 83% appearing once. The sample was CD4+ or CD8+ T cells sorted from blood, taken in a trial of the OX40 agonist ivuxolimab. The receptors were sampled from an adult with an advanced solid tumor such as melanoma, head and neck, liver or kidney cancer.

The gene calls are TRBV6-1 and TRBJ1-2; 7 positions match TRBD1. The V gene end was trimmed by 11 bases and the J gene end by 4 bases; junction bases not matched to a gene: 13. Germline assignment: CDR1 MNHNS and CDR2 SASEGT. The CDR3 runs 14 residues. CDR3 DNA sequence: TGTGCCGGGACAGTCCAAATGGGGGCCTATGGCTACACCTTC. Its translation is CAGTVQMGAYGYTF.

The chain combines TRBV6-5 with TRBJ2-6; TRBD1 agrees at 7 bases. With 4 bases clipped from V and 2 bases from J, the junction kept 5 bases outside the gene matches. Germline-derived CDR1 and CDR2 are MNHEY and SVGAGI. The CDR3 spans 16 residues. The CDR3 sequence: CASSSQDRAGANVLTF. The CDR3 DNA sequence: TGTGCCAGCAGTTCTCAAGACAGGGCTGGGGCCAACGTCCTGACTTTC.

The V gene is TRBV19, the J gene TRBJ2-5; TRBD1 or TRBD2 may be the D gene (7 bases each). The DNA end is a closer match to TRBJ2-7, so the J assignment may be wrong. CDR3 size: 14 residues. CDR1 LNHDA and CDR2 SQIVND come from the germline V gene (reference sequence). The CDR3 bases are TGTGCCAGTAGTATCGGGACAGCGGGATACGAGCAGTACTTC. Protein product: CASSIGTAGYEQYF.

The J gene is TRBJ1-2, the V gene TRBV4-3, with D hard to call. This CDR3 has 14 amino acids. The V end was cut by 0 bases, the J end by 3 bases, with 8 bases between. Germline CDR1 is LGHNA and CDR2 is YSLEER. The CDR3 DNA reads TGCGCCAGCAGCCAAGATCTTGTCCACTATGGCTACACCTTC. It yields the protein CASSQDLVHYGYTF.

The rearrangement uses TRBV19 and TRBJ2-7, with 9 bases fitting TRBD1. Germline-derived CDR1 and CDR2 are LNHDA and SQIVND (reference sequence). Trimming at V came to 7 bases and at J to 5 bases, leaving 9 bases not matched to a gene. The CDR3 extends over 14 amino acids. The CDR3 loop is CASNHRGRKDEQYF. Here the CDR3 DNA reads TGTGCCAGTAACCACAGGGGGCGGAAAGACGAGCAGTACTTC.

V gene TRBV5-1 combines with J gene TRBJ2-3; D perhaps matches TRBD2 (6 bases). There are 15 residues in the CDR3. V lost 4 bases, J lost 1 base, and 13 bases lay in between. Germline lookup yields CDR1 SGHRS and CDR2 YFSETQ. CDR3 DNA: TGCGCCAGCAGCAGGAGGGACTCTGGCACAGATACGCAGTATTTT. The encoded protein is CASSRRDSGTDTQYF.

This sequence joins TRBV5-1 and TRBJ1-3, with a tentative D call TRBD1 (6 bases). The CDR3 is made up of 13 amino acids. V lost 3 bases and J 3 bases, leaving 7 bases between the germline ends. Germline CDR1 and CDR2: SGHRS and YFSETQ. The CDR3 loop reads CASSSRGGNTIYF. The DNA for the CDR3 is TGCGCCAGCAGCTCCAGGGGTGGAAACACCATATATTTT. Full variable domain (outside the CDR3, taken from reference TRBV5-1 and TRBJ1-3): KAGVTQTPRYLIKTRGQQVTLSCSPISGHRSVSWYQQTPGQGLQFLFEYFSETQRNKGNFPGRFSGRQFSNSRSEMNVSTLELGDSALYLCASSSRGGNTIYFGEGSWLTVV.

This clone was picked up one time. This rearrangement joins TRBV5-6 to TRBJ1-2; unclear D gene. CDR3 length: 13 amino acids. V was trimmed by 4 bases and J by 8 bases, leaving 15 bases between them. Germline V gene lookup returns CDR1 SGHDT and CDR2 YYEEEE. The CDR3 spells CASSRVVGRGYTF. Here the CDR3 DNA reads TGTGCCAGCAGCCGGGTTGTTGGGAGAGGCTACACCTTC.

V is TRBV6-6 and J is TRBJ1-4; no reliable D call. CDR1 is MNHNY and CDR2 is SVGAGI in the germline V gene (reference sequence). Trimming stripped 6 bases from V and 7 bases from J, with 15 bases between. CDR3 size: 14 residues. CDR3 region: CASSSNRQVEKLFF. Here the CDR3 DNA reads TGTGCCAGCAGCTCCAATCGGCAGGTTGAAAAACTGTTTTTT.

This chain uses TRBV29-1 with TRBJ2-7, with D possibly TRBD2 on 6 matching bases. The V gene lost 4 bases and the J gene lost 3 bases, with 10 bases spanning the gap. Looked up from germline, CDR1 is SQVTM and CDR2 is ANQGSEA. The CDR3 has 12 residues. CDR3 nucleotides: TGCAGCGTTGCGGCTAGCGACTACGAGCAGTACTTC. Translation: CSVAASDYEQYF.

V usage is TRBV20-1 and J usage is TRBJ1-1, with no clear D. The CDR3 covers 11 residues. V was cut by 4 bases and J by 1 base, with 4 bases left in between. The germline V gene has CDR1 DFQATT and CDR2 SNEGSKA (reference sequence). The DNA of the CDR3 is TGCAGTGCTACCAGGAACACTGAAGCTTTCTTT. Amino acid sequence: CSATRNTEAFF.